The sample holds a few counts of the clone carrying this TCR beta chain. Its antigen is not known. With 4 bases removed from V and 2 bases from J, the gap between germline ends came to 4 bases. The CDR3 length is 12 residues. Germline-derived CDR1 and CDR2 are MDHEN and SYDVKM. The sample comes from a study of immune evolution from preneoplasia to lung adenocarcinoma. General study points: Later-stage lesions seemingly showed higher T cell density and diversity than normal lung. T cell clonality was higher in KRAS-mutant than EGFR-mutant or wild-type nodules. Top clone frequencies peaked in normal lung, apparently declining through invasive adenocarcinoma.

Assay used: immunoSEQ multiplex PCR; TCRdb lists only in-frame clones, some missing. This sample yields about 14,000 clones, of which 80% are seen a single time; 4.9% belongs to the top ten. Resections took place in Japan or China from 2014 to 2017. Sequencing was done on a sample of FFPE minimally invasive lung adenocarcinoma tissue. The chain carries TRBV28 and TRBJ2-3; D gene ambiguous. This clonotype was obtained from a person aged 65-85 years with lung adenocarcinoma. CDR3 in amino acids: CASSSTTDTQYF. The CDR3 DNA sequence: TGTGCCAGCAGTTCAACCACAGATACGCAGTATTTT.